This T cell receptor beta chain emerged from a study of vaccination and CD4 T cells after COVID-19. On this clonotype: Its antigen is still unknown.

Germline CDR1 and CDR2: LGHNA and YNFKEQ. The CDR3 covers 16 residues. V was cut by 0 bases and J by 2 bases, with 14 bases left in between. Treatment noted: approximately nine-day PBMC culture with coronavirus spike peptide pools or control peptides (ViraFEST assay). Oncomine TCR Beta short-read sequencing was applied to DNA from cultured CD4+ T cells. TCRdb re-analysed the PCR reads in MiXCR, keeping a single row per CDR3 protein. In the table there are about 22,000 distinct CDR3 sequences, under 80% of which are singletons. The V gene is TRBV4-2, the J gene TRBJ2-7; the D is unclear. The input for sequencing was CD4+ T cells from blood, cultured in vitro, taken before SARS-CoV-2 vaccination. This TCR derives from a human donor who received a COVID-19 vaccine. The CDR3 reads CASSQDRADETYEQYF. DNA for the CDR3: TGTGCCAGCAGCCAAGATAGGGCAGACGAAACCTACGAGCAGTACTTC.